Given below is one T cell receptor beta chain in context. The sample comes from a study of blood T cell repertoires in COVID-19. Only in-frame clones appear in the TCRdb table, and some are missing; sequencing was by immunoSEQ multiplex PCR. The repertoire includes some 170,000 clones, about 91% of them detected once, and about 1.4% sits in the top ten. Germline V gene lookup returns CDR1 LGHNA and CDR2 YNFKEQ. With 1 base removed from V and 3 bases from J, the gap between germline ends came to 15 bases. The CDR3 is made up of 16 amino acids. This receptor was taken from a woman between 50 and 59 years old with acute or convalescent COVID-19. The V call is TRBV4-2, the J call TRBJ1-2; D might be TRBD1 (5 bases). The source material was peripheral blood. For the CDR3, the DNA is TGTGCCAGCAGCCAAGTGGTATGGGGGGATCACTATGGCTACACCTTC. Translating it yields CASSQVVWGDHYGYTF.